This T cell receptor (beta chain) originates from a study of glioma-infiltrating T cells after dendritic cell vaccination. As for the study in general: Patients had newly diagnosed or recurrent glioblastoma and received dendritic cell vaccines.

TCRdb's copy holds only in-frame clones and misses some; the assay was immunoSEQ multiplex PCR. The sample yields about 94,000 clones, 80% seen once. As for time point: after dendritic cell vaccination, including at tumor progression/relapse. This receptor was identified in a human donor with glioblastoma. Sequenced here: blood, sampled after dendritic cell vaccination.

In DNA form, the CDR3 reads TGTGCCAGCAGCAGGACAGGGAGCTCCTACGAGCAGTACTTC. Translation gives CASSRTGSSYEQYF. The chain combines TRBV7-8 with TRBJ2-7; 8 bases agree with TRBD1. The CDR3 runs to 14 residues. Losses at the gene ends were 5 bases for V and 0 bases for J; bases not matched to a gene: 3. Per germline, CDR1 SGHVS and CDR2 FQNEAQ.